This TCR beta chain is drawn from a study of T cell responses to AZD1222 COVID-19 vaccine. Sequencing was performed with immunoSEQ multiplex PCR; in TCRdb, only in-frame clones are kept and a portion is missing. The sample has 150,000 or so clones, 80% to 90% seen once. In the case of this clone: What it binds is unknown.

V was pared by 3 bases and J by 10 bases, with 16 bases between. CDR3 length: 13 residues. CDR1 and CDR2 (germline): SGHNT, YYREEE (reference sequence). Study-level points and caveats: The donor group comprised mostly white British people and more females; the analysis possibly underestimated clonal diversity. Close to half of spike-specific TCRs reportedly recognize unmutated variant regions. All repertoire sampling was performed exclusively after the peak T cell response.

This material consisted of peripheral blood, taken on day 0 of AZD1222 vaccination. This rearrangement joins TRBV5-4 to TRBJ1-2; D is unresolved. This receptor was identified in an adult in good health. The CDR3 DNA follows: TGTGCCAGCAGCTCCCCACAAGAACCCCTCTACACCTTC. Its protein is CASSSPQEPLYTF.